This TCR beta chain was captured by sequencing in a study of control samples from healthy donors and cancer patients. This table comes from immunoSEQ multiplex PCR, and its TCRdb copy is limited to in-frame clones, with some not included. The table includes about 84,000 clones, approximately 80% detected once. CDR3 length: 15 amino acids. The V and J ends lost 0 bases and 5 bases respectively, with 8 bases between them. Per germline, CDR1 MNHGY and CDR2 SAAAGT. This chain connects TRBV6-8 to TRBJ1-6; the D gene is possibly TRBD1 (6 bases). Sample: PBMCs. The clonotype originates from a man in his sixties with head and neck cancer. The CDR3 protein is CASSYSTGDNSPLHF. The CDR3 DNA follows: TGTGCCAGCAGTTACTCGACAGGTGATAATTCACCCCTCCACTTT.